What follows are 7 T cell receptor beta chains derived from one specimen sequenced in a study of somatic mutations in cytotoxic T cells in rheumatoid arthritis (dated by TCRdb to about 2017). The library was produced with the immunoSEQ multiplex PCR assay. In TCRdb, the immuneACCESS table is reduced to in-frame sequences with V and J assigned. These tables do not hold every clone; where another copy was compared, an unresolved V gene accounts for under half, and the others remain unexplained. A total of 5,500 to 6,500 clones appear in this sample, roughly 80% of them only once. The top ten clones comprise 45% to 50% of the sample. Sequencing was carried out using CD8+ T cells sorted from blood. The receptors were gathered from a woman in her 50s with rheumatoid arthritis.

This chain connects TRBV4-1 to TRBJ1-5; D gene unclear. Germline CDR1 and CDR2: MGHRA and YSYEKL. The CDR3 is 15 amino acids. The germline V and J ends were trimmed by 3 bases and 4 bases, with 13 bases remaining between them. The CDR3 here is CASSHEHTLNQPQHF. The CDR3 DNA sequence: TGCGCCAGCAGCCATGAACATACCTTAAATCAGCCCCAGCATTTT.

The CDR3: CASSPPWGLSYEQYF. CDR3 bases: TGTGCCAGCAGCCCGCCATGGGGCCTCTCCTACGAGCAGTACTTC. V gene TRBV7-8 combines with J gene TRBJ2-7; D may be TRBD1 (5 bases). The germline V and J ends were trimmed by 5 bases and 0 bases, with 14 bases remaining between them. This CDR3 is built from 15 residues. The V gene's germline CDR1 is SGHVS and CDR2 FQNEAQ.

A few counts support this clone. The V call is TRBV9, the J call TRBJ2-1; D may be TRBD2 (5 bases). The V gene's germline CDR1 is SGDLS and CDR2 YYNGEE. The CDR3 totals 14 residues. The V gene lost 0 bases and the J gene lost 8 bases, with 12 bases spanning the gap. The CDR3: CASSVVEGSDEQFF. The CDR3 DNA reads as TGTGCCAGCAGCGTAGTCGAGGGTTCGGATGAGCAGTTCTTC. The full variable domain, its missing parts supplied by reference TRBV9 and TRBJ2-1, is DSGVTQTPKHLITATGQRVTLRCSPRSGDLSVYWYQQSLDQGLQFLIQYYNGEERAKGNILERFSAQQFPDLHSELNLSSLELGDSALYFCASSVVEGSDEQFFGPGTRLTVL.

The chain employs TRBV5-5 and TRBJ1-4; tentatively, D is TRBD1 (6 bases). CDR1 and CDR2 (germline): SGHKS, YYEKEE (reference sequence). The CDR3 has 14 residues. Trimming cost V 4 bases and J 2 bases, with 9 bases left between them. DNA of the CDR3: TGTGCCAGCAGCAACAGGGTCACTAATGAAAAACTGTTTTTT. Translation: CASSNRVTNEKLFF.

CDR3 sequence: CASSAQGGTYNEQFF. The CDR3 DNA follows: TGTGCCAGCAGCGCCCAAGGAGGAACCTACAATGAGCAGTTCTTC. This chain connects TRBV9 to TRBJ2-1, with a possible D match to TRBD2 (5 bases). Between the trimmed V and J ends, which lost 3 bases and 2 bases, there was a span of 12 bases. The CDR3 consists of 15 residues. Germline assignment: CDR1 SGDLS and CDR2 YYNGEE.

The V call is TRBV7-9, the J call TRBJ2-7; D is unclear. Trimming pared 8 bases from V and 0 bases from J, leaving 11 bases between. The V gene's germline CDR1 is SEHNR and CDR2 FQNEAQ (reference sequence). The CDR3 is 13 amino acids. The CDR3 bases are TGTGCCAGCGGCCCTGAGGACTCCTACGAGCAGTACTTC. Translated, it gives CASGPEDSYEQYF.

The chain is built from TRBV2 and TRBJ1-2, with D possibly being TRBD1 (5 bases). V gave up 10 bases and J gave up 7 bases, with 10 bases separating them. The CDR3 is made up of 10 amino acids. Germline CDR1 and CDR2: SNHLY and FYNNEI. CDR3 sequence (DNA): TGTGCCACCCACCAGGGTGGCTACACCTTC. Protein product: CATHQGGYTF.